The T cell receptor (beta chain) described here comes from a study of cytomegalovirus exposure and HLA in healthy donors. This clone was seen a single time. Its antigen remains unknown. Germline loops: CDR1 SGHAT, CDR2 FQDESV (reference sequence). Trimming took 8 bases from V and 1 from J; bases not matched to a gene: 11. This CDR3 is 15 amino acids long. Findings and caveats of the study: A later analysis found most CMV-associated TCR beta chains apparently HLA-restricted. Published work reported that the classifier diagnosed cytomegalovirus status with high specificity and sensitivity. Within an earlier analysis, most TCR beta V segments proved productive either about 90% or about 30% of the time.

The PCR was carried out with 60 Vbeta primers and 13 Jbeta primers. The authors' processing: In a later analysis, the count reached some 75 million unique TCR beta chains, with about 11 million shared. Profiling relied on immunoSEQ multiplex PCR, and the TCRdb table lists in-frame clones only, not all of them. D and trimming come from the DNA, and the V and J calls and clone size come from that table. The sample includes under 200,000 clones, about 65% of them seen just once. The sequenced material came from PBMCs. This chain uses TRBV11-1 with TRBJ2-7; 7 bases line up with TRBD2. The clonotype originates from a woman between 18 and 30 years old in good health and CMV-seropositive. The DNA for the CDR3 is TGTGCCAGCGGATCTGGGGAAGCGGGGTCCTACGAGCAGTACTTC. Protein product: CASGSGEAGSYEQYF. Combining the CDR3 with reference TRBV11-1 and TRBJ2-7 gives the whole variable domain EAEVAQSPRYKITEKSQAVAFWCDPISGHATLYWYRQILGQGPELLVQFQDESVVDDSQLPKDRFSAERLKGVDSTLKIQPAELGDSAMYLCASGSGEAGSYEQYFGPGTRLTVT.